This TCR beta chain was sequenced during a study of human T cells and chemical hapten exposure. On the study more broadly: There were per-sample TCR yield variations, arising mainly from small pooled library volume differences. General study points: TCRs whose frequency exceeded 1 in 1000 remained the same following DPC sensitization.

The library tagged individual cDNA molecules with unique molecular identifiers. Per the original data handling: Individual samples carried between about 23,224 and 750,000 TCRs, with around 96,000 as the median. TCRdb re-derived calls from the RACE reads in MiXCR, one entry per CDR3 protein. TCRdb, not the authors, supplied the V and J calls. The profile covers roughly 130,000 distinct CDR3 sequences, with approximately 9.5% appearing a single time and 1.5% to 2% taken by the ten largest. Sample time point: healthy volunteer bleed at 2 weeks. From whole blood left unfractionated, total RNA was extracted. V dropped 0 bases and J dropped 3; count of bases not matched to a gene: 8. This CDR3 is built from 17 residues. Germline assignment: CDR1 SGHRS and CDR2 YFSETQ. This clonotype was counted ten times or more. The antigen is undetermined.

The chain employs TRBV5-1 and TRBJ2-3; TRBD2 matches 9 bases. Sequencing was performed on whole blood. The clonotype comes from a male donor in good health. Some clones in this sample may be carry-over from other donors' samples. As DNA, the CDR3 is TGCGCCAGCAGCTTGGCTGGCGGGGGGGCCCAGACAGATACGCAGTATTTT. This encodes CASSLAGGGAQTDTQYF.